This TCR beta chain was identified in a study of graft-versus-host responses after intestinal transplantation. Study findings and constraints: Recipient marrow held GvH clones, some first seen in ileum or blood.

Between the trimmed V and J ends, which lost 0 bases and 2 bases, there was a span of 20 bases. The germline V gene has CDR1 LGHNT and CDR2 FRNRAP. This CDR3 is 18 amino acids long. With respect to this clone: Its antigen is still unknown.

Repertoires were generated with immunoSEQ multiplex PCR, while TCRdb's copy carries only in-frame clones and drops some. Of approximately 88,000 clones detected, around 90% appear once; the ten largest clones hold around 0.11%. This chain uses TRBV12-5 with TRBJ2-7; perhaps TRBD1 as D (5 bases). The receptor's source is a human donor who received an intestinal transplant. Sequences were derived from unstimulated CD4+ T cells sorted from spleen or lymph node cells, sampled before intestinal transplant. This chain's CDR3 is CASGLVLQFGRATYEQYF. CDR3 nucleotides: TGTGCTAGTGGTTTGGTACTTCAGTTTGGCAGGGCAACCTACGAGCAGTACTTC.